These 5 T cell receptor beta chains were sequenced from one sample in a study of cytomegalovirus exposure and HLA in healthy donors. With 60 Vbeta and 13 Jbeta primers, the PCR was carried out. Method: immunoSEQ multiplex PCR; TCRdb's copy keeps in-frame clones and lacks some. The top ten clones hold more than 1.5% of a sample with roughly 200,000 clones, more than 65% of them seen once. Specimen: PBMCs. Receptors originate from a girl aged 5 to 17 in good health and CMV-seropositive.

For the CDR3, the DNA is TGTGCCAGCAGCTTATCAGGCACCGGGGAGCTGTTTTTT. Protein: CASSLSGTGELFF. The chain couples TRBV7-7 to TRBJ2-2; D remains unclear. The germline gives CDR1 SSHAT, CDR2 FNYEAQ (reference sequence). The CDR3 consists of 13 residues. V was trimmed by 2 bases and J by 4 bases, leaving 5 bases between them.

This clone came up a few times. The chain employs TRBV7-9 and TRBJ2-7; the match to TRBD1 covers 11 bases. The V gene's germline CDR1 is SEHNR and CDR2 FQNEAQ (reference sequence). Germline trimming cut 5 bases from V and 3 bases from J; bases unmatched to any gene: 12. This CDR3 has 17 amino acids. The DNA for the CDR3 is TGTGCCAGCAGCCCTCGTCCCGGGACAGGGGGGTTCTACGAGCAGTACTTC. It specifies CASSPRPGTGGFYEQYF.

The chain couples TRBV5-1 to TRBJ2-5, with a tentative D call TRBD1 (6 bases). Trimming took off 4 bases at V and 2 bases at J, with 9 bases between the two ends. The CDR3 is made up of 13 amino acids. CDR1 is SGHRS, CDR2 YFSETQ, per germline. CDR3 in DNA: TGCGCCAGCAGCAGACAGGAACAAGAGACCCAGTACTTC. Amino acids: CASSRQEQETQYF. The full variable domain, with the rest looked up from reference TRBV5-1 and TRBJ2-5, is KAGVTQTPRYLIKTRGQQVTLSCSPISGHRSVSWYQQTPGQGLQFLFEYFSETQRNKGNFPGRFSGRQFSNSRSEMNVSTLELGDSALYLCASSRQEQETQYFGPGTRLLVL.

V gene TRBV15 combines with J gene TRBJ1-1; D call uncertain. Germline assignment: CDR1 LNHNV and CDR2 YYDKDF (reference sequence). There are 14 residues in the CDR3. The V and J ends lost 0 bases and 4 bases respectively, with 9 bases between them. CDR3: CATSREGSGTEAFF. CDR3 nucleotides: TGTGCCACCAGCAGAGAAGGGAGTGGCACTGAAGCTTTCTTT.

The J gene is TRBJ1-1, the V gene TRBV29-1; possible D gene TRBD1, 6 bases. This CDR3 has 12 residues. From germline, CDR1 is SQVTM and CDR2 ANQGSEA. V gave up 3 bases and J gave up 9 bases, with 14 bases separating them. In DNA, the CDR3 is TGCAGCGTTGACCCTACCCAGGGGAAAGCTTTCTTT. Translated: CSVDPTQGKAFF.